The next 31 T cell receptor beta chains were all read from a single sample in a study of blood T cell repertoires in COVID-19. Only in-frame clones appear in the TCRdb table, and some are missing; sequencing was by immunoSEQ multiplex PCR. This table holds 200,000 to 300,000 clones, roughly 79% found once. Source material: peripheral blood. The receptor source for this set is an elderly woman with acute or convalescent COVID-19.

The chain is built from TRBV4-2 and TRBJ2-3, with TRBD2 identical over 8 bases. V was clipped by 2 bases and J by 6 bases; unmatched bases: 7. Germline CDR1 reads LGHNA; CDR2 reads YNFKEQ. The CDR3 has 15 residues. CDR3 sequence reads: CASSQPGGARDTQYF. The CDR3 DNA reads TGTGCCAGCAGCCAACCCGGGGGGGCTCGGGATACGCAGTATTTT.

This chain links TRBV4-3 with TRBJ1-2, with a weak D call TRBD1 (6 bases). Germline V gene lookup returns CDR1 LGHNA and CDR2 YSLEER. The length of the CDR3 is 16 residues. V gave up 0 bases and J gave up 4 bases, with 15 bases separating them. The CDR3 protein is CASSQDRAQGLYGYTF. The CDR3 DNA reads as TGCGCCAGCAGCCAAGACCGGGCACAGGGCCTCTATGGCTACACCTTC.

The CDR3 protein is CASSALAGVINEQFF. CDR3 DNA: TGTGCCAGCAGCGCCCTAGCGGGAGTTATCAATGAGCAGTTCTTC. The chain uses TRBV11-2 and TRBJ2-1; 10 nucleotides line up with TRBD2. The CDR3 covers 15 residues. J was trimmed by 6 bases and V by 5 bases; bases with no gene match: 7. CDR1 is SGHAT, CDR2 FQNNGV, per germline.

The chain uses TRBV2 and TRBJ1-3; D perhaps matches TRBD1 (5 bases). Germline V gives CDR1 SNHLY, CDR2 FYNNEI. With 6 bases removed from V and 1 base from J, the gap between germline ends came to 10 bases. CDR3 length equals 14 residues. DNA for the CDR3: TGTGCCAGCAGGCTACAGGAGTCTGGAAACACCATATATTTT. Protein: CASRLQESGNTIYF.

The rearrangement uses TRBV28 and TRBJ2-4; D is perhaps TRBD2 (6 bases). CDR1 is MDHEN and CDR2 is SYDVKM in the germline V gene. V was pared by 3 bases and J by 3 bases, with 15 bases between. The CDR3 runs to 16 residues. The CDR3 here is CASSFGTSTIKNIQYF. The CDR3 DNA sequence: TGTGCCAGCAGTTTCGGTACTAGCACTATCAAAAACATTCAGTACTTC.

This rearrangement joins TRBV5-1 to TRBJ2-7; 10 bases line up with TRBD1. CDR3 length: 14 amino acids. Germline V gene sequence: CDR1 SGHRS, CDR2 YFSETQ. After removal of 4 bases from V and 5 bases from J, the junction contained 6 bases not matched to a gene. The CDR3: CASSPGTGDNEQYF. The CDR3 bases are TGCGCCAGCAGCCCAGGGACAGGGGACAACGAGCAGTACTTC.

The rearrangement links TRBV3-1 (or the pseudogene TRBV3-2) to TRBJ1-1, with TRBD1 as a possible D gene (5 bases). V lost 3 bases and J 3 bases, leaving 11 bases between the germline ends. Germline V CDR1 and CDR2: LGHDT, YNNKEL (reference sequence). This CDR3 is built from 14 residues. CDR3 DNA: TGTGCCAGCAGCCATAGGGGTTTGGACACTGAAGCTTTCTTT. As protein: CASSHRGLDTEAFF.

This sequence joins TRBV2 and TRBJ2-7, with TRBD1 matching over 7 bases. The junction had 7 bases not matched to a gene; V was cut back by 5 bases and J by 3 bases. The CDR3 consists of 14 residues. Per the germline V gene, CDR1 is SNHLY and CDR2 is FYNNEI. The DNA for the CDR3 is TGTGCCAGCAGTAGCCGGGACAGTATCTACGAGCAGTACTTC. Its protein product is CASSSRDSIYEQYF.

The V call is TRBV30, the J call TRBJ2-2; TRBD2 matches at 8 bases. CDR1 and CDR2 (germline): GTSNPN, SVGIG (reference sequence). The CDR3 consists of 16 residues. V lost 2 bases to trimming and J lost 0 bases; unmatched junction nucleotides: 5. CDR3 residues: CAWSIKGLANTGELFF. CDR3 nucleotide sequence: TGTGCCTGGAGTATTAAGGGACTAGCGAACACCGGGGAGCTGTTTTTT.

This sequence joins TRBV3-1 (or the pseudogene TRBV3-2) and TRBJ1-3, with D possibly matching TRBD1 (5 bases). The CDR3 extends over 13 amino acids. From germline, CDR1 is LGHDT and CDR2 YNNKEL (reference sequence). V was pared by 6 bases and J by 2 bases, with 8 bases between. The CDR3 here is CASSTGAGNTIYF. For the CDR3, the DNA is TGTGCCAGCAGTACGGGGGCTGGAAACACCATATATTTT.

The rearrangement links TRBV9 to TRBJ1-5; D gene uncertain. Germline V gene data show CDR1 as SGDLS and CDR2 as YYNGEE. This CDR3 is 12 amino acids long. Trimming took 0 bases from V and 9 from J, leaving 7 bases between them. The CDR3 spells CASSVEGGPQHF. CDR3 coding DNA: TGTGCCAGCAGCGTAGAGGGAGGGCCCCAGCATTTT.

This chain joins TRBV5-1 and TRBJ1-3, with TRBD1 matching over 7 bases. V was clipped by 4 bases and J by 4 bases; unmatched bases: 14. Germline lookup yields CDR1 SGHRS and CDR2 YFSETQ. This CDR3 is built from 17 residues. The CDR3 sequence is CASSPEGQIFSGNTIYF. In DNA, the CDR3 is TGCGCCAGCAGCCCCGAGGGACAGATCTTTTCCGGAAACACCATATATTTT.

The chain combines TRBV7-9 with TRBJ2-3; TRBD1 agrees at 7 bases. Germline-derived CDR1 and CDR2 are SEHNR and FQNEAQ (reference sequence). The CDR3 runs to 16 residues. Trimming removed 5 bases from V and 0 bases from J; junction bases left unmatched: 8. CDR3 in amino acids: CASSPEGASSTDTQYF. The CDR3 region has the DNA TGTGCCAGCAGCCCAGAGGGGGCCTCTAGCACAGATACGCAGTATTTT. Complete variable domain (other parts from reference TRBV7-9 and TRBJ2-3): DTGVSQNPRHKITKRGQNVTFRCDPISEHNRLYWYRQTLGQGPEFLTYFQNEAQLEKSRLLSDRFSAERPKGSFSTLEIQRTEQGDSAMYLCASSPEGASSTDTQYFGPGTRLTVL.

The chain's CDR3 is CASSVVGRSGYTF. In DNA, the CDR3 is TGTGCCAGCAGTGTTGTGGGGAGGTCTGGCTACACCTTC. The chain recombines TRBV2 with TRBJ1-2; D call uncertain. CDR1 is SNHLY and CDR2 is FYNNEI in the germline V gene. CDR3 size: 13 residues. The V and J ends lost 4 bases and 7 bases respectively, with 13 bases between them.

The chain uses TRBV6-1 and TRBJ1-5; perhaps TRBD1 as D (6 bases). The CDR3 spans 15 residues. Germline lookup yields CDR1 MNHNS and CDR2 SASEGT. Deletions cut 1 base from V and 6 bases from J, with 13 bases between. CDR3 region: CASSEGGGGGQPQHF. The CDR3 coding sequence is TGTGCCAGCAGTGAAGGAGGGGGGGGAGGTCAGCCCCAGCATTTT.

This clone has a single count. The rearrangement links TRBV9 to TRBJ2-5; D is possibly TRBD2 (6 bases). This CDR3 contains 15 residues. V gave up 0 bases and J gave up 1 base, with 10 bases separating them. In germline, CDR1 is SGDLS, CDR2 YYNGEE. As DNA, the CDR3 is TGTGCCAGCAGCGTAGGATGGGGACTCCAAGAGACCCAGTACTTC. Its translation: CASSVGWGLQETQYF. The full variable domain, rest sourced from reference TRBV9 and TRBJ2-5, is DSGVTQTPKHLITATGQRVTLRCSPRSGDLSVYWYQQSLDQGLQFLIQYYNGEERAKGNILERFSAQQFPDLHSELNLSSLELGDSALYFCASSVGWGLQETQYFGPGTRLLVL.

The chain is built from TRBV12-3 or TRBV12-4 and TRBJ2-4, with 8 bases identical to TRBD2. Losses at the gene ends were 6 bases for V and 9 bases for J; bases not matched to a gene: 7. The length of the CDR3 is 13 residues. This CDR3 is CASSDGTSGIQYF. The CDR3, as DNA: TGTGCCAGCAGCGACGGGACTAGTGGCATTCAGTACTTC.

The V and J genes are TRBV5-1 and TRBJ1-2; maybe TRBD1 (5 bases). Germline V gene lookup returns CDR1 SGHRS and CDR2 YFSETQ. Trimming took 2 bases from V and 5 from J, leaving 13 bases between them. The CDR3 contains 14 residues. Here the CDR3 reads CASSLDSMGYGYTF. DNA for the CDR3: TGCGCCAGCAGCTTAGACAGCATGGGGTATGGCTACACCTTC.

The chain employs TRBV5-4 and TRBJ1-1; TRBD1 aligns across 7 bases. Germline CDR1 and CDR2: SGHNT and YYREEE (reference sequence). The CDR3 is 15 residues long. Unmatched junction bases numbered 15, after V lost 3 bases and J lost 10 bases. The CDR3 DNA is TGTGCCAGCAGCTCCAGTCCCGGGACAGTGTTAGGAGCTTTCTTT. Translating gives CASSSSPGTVLGAFF.

This chain connects TRBV6-6 to TRBJ2-3; possible D gene TRBD1, 5 bases. The V and J ends lost 5 bases and 0 bases respectively, with 9 bases between them. This CDR3 comprises 14 residues. Looked up from germline, CDR1 is MNHNY and CDR2 is SVGAGI (reference sequence). CDR3 nucleotide sequence: TGTGCCAGCAGTCAGCAGGGTAGCACAGATACGCAGTATTTT. Encoded protein: CASSQQGSTDTQYF.

The genes are TRBV6-2 or TRBV6-3 and TRBJ1-2; possibly TRBD1 for D (5 bases). Trimming shortened V by 5 bases and J by 4 bases, and 11 bases separated the two germline ends. CDR1 is MNHEY and CDR2 is SVGEGT in the germline V gene. The CDR3 runs 13 residues. The CDR3 loop reads CASSRDSGYGYTF. The CDR3 DNA follows: TGTGCCAGCAGTCGGGACTCAGGCTATGGCTACACCTTC.

The gene calls are TRBV29-1 and TRBJ2-5; TRBD1 aligns across 9 bases. CDR3 size: 15 residues. Germline V lookup: CDR1 SQVTM, CDR2 ANQGSEA. Trimming at V came to 6 bases and at J to 5 bases, leaving 13 bases not matched to a gene. In nucleotides, the CDR3 is TGCAGCGTCCAAGCCCTCGGACAGGGGATGGAGACCCAGTACTTC. This gives the protein CSVQALGQGMETQYF.

The chain combines TRBV19 with TRBJ1-2; D remains unclear. The length of the CDR3 is 13 residues. Germline lookup yields CDR1 LNHDA and CDR2 SQIVND (reference sequence). V dropped 3 bases and J dropped 8 bases, with 13 bases sitting between them. CDR3 sequence (DNA): TGTGCCAGTAGTATCGAACCGAAGCCGGGCTACACCTTC. It codes for CASSIEPKPGYTF.

V is TRBV5-1 and J is TRBJ1-2; 8 bases match TRBD1. Germline V lookup: CDR1 SGHRS, CDR2 YFSETQ. V lost 0 bases and J lost 10; bases outside the gene matches: 5. This CDR3 spans 13 amino acids. The CDR3 bases are TGCGCCAGCAGCTTGGGCACAGGGGGATTCTACACCTTC. The encoded protein is CASSLGTGGFYTF.

The chain has TRBV11-1 and TRBJ1-3; D gene uncertain. The germline V gene encodes CDR1 SGHAT and CDR2 FQDESV (reference sequence). Trimming removed 1 base from V and 2 bases from J, with 9 bases in between. This CDR3 comprises 15 residues. The CDR3 bases are TGTGCCAGCAGCTTAGACACCTCCCCTGGAAACACCATATATTTT. It specifies CASSLDTSPGNTIYF.

This chain links TRBV11-2 with TRBJ1-3, with 9 bases lining up with TRBD1. Germline V gene lookup returns CDR1 SGHAT and CDR2 FQNNGV. The CDR3 length is 15 residues. Trimming took 2 bases from V and 5 from J; bases not matched to a gene: 4. DNA of the CDR3: TGTGCCAGCAGCTTAAGGGGACAGGGACGAAACACCATATATTTT. Its translation is CASSLRGQGRNTIYF.

The chain employs TRBV18 and TRBJ2-5; 13 nucleotides line up with TRBD2. V shed 5 bases and J 5 bases; nucleotides not matched to a gene: 5. CDR1 is KGHSH and CDR2 is LQKENI in the germline V gene. The CDR3 length is 15 residues. CDR3 in amino acids: CASSTGLAGVETQYF. In DNA, the CDR3 is TGTGCCAGCTCAACTGGACTAGCGGGGGTGGAGACCCAGTACTTC.

This chain connects TRBV7-3 to TRBJ2-2; 9 nucleotides match TRBD2. The CDR3 runs to 17 residues. The J segment lost 7 bases and the V segment lost 1 base, leaving 10 bases of the junction unmatched. The germline V gene has CDR1 SGHTA and CDR2 FQGTGA. The CDR3 nucleotides are TGTGCCAGCAGCTTAATTGGGCCCGCGGGAGGGGGCGGGGAGCTGTTTTTT. Protein: CASSLIGPAGGGGELFF.

This sequence joins TRBV4-1 and TRBJ1-3, with D perhaps matching TRBD1 (6 bases). CDR1 is MGHRA, CDR2 YSYEKL, per germline. The CDR3 runs 17 residues. Deletions cut 1 base from V and 3 bases from J, with 16 bases between. In DNA form, the CDR3 reads TGCGCCAGCAGCCAAGCCCCGCCGGGGGGCAATGGAAACACCATATATTTT. Its protein is CASSQAPPGGNGNTIYF.

This clone was counted a few times. The chain has TRBV6-6 and TRBJ2-1; 8 bases align to TRBD1. CDR1 and CDR2 (germline): MNHNY, SVGAGI (reference sequence). V lost 7 bases and J lost 7; bases outside the gene matches: 9. The CDR3 has 14 amino acids. CDR3 DNA: TGTGCCAGCACGGACAGGGAAGAGATTAATGAGCAGTTCTTC. Protein: CASTDREEINEQFF.

The chain carries TRBV24-1 and TRBJ1-2, with 9 bases aligning to TRBD1. The CDR3 is 14 residues long. Germline CDR1 KGHDR, CDR2 SFDVKD. V was pared by 4 bases and J by 5 bases, with 4 bases of the junction left unmatched. The CDR3 loop reads CATSETGTGYGYTF. Written as DNA, the CDR3 is TGTGCCACCAGTGAAACCGGGACAGGGTATGGCTACACCTTC.